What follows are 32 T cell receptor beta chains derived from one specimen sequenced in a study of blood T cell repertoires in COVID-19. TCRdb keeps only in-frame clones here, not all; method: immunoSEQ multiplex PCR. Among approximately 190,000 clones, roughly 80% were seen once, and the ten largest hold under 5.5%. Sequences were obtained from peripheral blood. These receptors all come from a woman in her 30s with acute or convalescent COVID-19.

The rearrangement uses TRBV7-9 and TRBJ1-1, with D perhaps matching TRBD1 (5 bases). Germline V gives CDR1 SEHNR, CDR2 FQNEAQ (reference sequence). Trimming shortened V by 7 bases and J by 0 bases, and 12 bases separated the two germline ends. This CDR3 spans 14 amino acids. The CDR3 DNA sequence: TGTGCCAGCACCTCTTCGGGGGTGAACACTGAAGCTTTCTTT. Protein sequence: CASTSSGVNTEAFF.

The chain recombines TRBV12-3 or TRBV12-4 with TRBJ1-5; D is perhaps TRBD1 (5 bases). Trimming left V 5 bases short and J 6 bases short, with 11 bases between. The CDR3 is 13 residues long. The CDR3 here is CASSPQGVQPQHF. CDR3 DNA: TGTGCCAGCAGTCCGCAGGGCGTTCAGCCCCAGCATTTT.

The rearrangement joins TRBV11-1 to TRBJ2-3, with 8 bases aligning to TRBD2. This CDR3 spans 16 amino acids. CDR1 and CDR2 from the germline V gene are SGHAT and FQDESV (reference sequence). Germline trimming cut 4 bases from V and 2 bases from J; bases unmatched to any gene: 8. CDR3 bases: TGTGCCAGCAGCTCAATGCGGGGGGTCCTCACAGATACGCAGTATTTT. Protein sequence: CASSSMRGVLTDTQYF.

For the CDR3, the DNA is TGTGCCAGCAGTTCCGGGACACCAATATTATTGGAGCAGTTCTTC. It codes for CASSSGTPILLEQFF. V and J are TRBV28 and TRBJ2-1, with TRBD1 as a possible D gene (6 bases). The CDR3 runs 15 residues. The germline V gene encodes CDR1 MDHEN and CDR2 SYDVKM. Trimming stripped 4 bases from V and 10 bases from J, with 20 bases between.

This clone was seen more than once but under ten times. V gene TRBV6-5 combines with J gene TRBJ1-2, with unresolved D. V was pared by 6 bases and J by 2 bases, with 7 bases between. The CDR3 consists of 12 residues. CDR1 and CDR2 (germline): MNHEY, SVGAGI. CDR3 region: CASSTENYGYTF. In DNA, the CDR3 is TGTGCCAGCAGCACAGAGAACTATGGCTACACCTTC.

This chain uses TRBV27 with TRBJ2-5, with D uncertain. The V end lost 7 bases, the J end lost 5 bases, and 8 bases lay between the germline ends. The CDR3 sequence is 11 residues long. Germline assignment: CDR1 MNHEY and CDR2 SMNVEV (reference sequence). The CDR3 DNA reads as TGTGCCAGCACCCCGCGCGAGACCCAGTACTTC. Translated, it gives CASTPRETQYF.

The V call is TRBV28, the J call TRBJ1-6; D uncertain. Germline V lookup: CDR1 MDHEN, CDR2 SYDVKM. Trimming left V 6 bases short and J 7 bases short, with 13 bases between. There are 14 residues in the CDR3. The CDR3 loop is CASSSGPTNSPLHF. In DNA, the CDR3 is TGTGCCAGCAGCAGTGGGCCGACCAATTCACCCCTCCACTTT.

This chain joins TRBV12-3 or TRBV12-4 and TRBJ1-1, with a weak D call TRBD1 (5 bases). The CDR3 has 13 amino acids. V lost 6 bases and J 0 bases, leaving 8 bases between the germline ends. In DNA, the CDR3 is TGTGCCAGCAGACTGACAGTGAACACTGAAGCTTTCTTT. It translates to CASRLTVNTEAFF.

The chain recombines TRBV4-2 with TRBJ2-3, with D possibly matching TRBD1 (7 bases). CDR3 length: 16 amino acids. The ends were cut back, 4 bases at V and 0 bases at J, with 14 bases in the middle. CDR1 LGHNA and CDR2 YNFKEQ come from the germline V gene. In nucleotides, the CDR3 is TGTGCCAGCAGCCCCGCAGGGGGGACTAGCACAGATACGCAGTATTTT. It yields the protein CASSPAGGTSTDTQYF.

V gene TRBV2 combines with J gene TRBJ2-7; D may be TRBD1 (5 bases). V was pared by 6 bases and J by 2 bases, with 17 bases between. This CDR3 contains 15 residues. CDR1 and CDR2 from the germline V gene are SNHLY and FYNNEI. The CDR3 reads CASSAGHPGTYEQYF. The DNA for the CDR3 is TGTGCCAGCAGCGCAGGACATCCCGGAACCTACGAGCAGTACTTC.

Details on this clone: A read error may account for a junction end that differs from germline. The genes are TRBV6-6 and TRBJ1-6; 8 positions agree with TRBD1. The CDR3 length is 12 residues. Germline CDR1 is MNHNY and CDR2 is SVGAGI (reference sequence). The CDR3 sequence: CASSPSIRGPVF. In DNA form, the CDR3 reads TGTGCCAGCAGTCCTAGTATCAGGGGGCCCGTCTTT.

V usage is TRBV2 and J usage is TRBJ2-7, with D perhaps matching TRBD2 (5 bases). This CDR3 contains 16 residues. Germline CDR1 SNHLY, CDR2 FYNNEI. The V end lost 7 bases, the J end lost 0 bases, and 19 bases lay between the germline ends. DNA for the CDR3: TGTGCCAGCAAGGAAGGAGGCAGCTTGAGCTCCTACGAGCAGTACTTC. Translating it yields CASKEGGSLSSYEQYF.

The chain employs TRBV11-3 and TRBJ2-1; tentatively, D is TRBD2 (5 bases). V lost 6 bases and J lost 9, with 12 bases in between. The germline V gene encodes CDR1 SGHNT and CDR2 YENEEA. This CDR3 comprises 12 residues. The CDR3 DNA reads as TGTGCCAGCAGACATGGGGAGAGTGAGCAGTTCTTC. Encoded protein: CASRHGESEQFF.

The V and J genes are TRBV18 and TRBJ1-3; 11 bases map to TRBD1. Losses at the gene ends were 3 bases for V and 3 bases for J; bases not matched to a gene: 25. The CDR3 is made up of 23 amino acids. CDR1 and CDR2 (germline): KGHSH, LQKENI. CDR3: CASSPPAHFILTDRGRSGNTIYF. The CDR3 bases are TGTGCCAGCTCACCTCCGGCTCATTTTATCCTAACGGACAGGGGGCGCAGTGGAAACACCATATATTTT.

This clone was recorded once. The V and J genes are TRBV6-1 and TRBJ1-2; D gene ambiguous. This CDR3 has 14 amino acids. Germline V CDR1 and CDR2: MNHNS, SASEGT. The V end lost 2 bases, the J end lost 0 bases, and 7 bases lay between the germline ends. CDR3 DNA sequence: TGTGCCAGCAGTGAAAAGAGGCCTAACTATGGCTACACCTTC. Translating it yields CASSEKRPNYGYTF.

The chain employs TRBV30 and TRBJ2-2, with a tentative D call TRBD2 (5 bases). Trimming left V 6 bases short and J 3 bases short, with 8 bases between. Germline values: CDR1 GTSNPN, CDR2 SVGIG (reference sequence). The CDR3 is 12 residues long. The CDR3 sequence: CACGVDTGELFF. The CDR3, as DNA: TGTGCCTGCGGGGTTGACACCGGGGAGCTGTTTTTT.

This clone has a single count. CDR3 loop: CASSLTDRGWGNEQFF. CDR3 nucleotide sequence: TGTGCCAGCAGCTTAACGGACAGGGGGTGGGGCAATGAGCAGTTCTTC. This sequence joins TRBV11-2 and TRBJ2-1, with 10 positions matching TRBD1. CDR1 and CDR2 from the germline V gene are SGHAT and FQNNGV. V shed 2 bases, J shed 6 bases, and the junction held 7 bases outside the gene matches. There are 16 residues in the CDR3.

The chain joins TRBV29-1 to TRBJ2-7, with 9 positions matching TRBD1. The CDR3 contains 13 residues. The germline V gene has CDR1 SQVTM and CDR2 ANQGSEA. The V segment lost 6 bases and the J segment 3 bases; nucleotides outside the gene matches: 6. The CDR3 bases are TGCAGCGTGCGGGGACAGGGAGGCTACGAGCAGTACTTC. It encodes CSVRGQGGYEQYF.

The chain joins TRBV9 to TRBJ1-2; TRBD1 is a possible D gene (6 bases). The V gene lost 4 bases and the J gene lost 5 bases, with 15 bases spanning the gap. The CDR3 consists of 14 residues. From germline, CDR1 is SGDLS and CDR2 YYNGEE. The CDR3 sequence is CASSRDHQGYGYTF. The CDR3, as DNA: TGTGCCAGCAGCCGGGACCACCAGGGGTATGGCTACACCTTC.

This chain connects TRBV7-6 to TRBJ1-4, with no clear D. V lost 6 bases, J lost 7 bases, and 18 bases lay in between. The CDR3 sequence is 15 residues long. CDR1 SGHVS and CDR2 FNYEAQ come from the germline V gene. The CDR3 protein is CASSQELAGFEKLFF. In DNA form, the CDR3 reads TGTGCCAGCAGTCAAGAGCTGGCAGGTTTTGAAAAACTGTTTTTT. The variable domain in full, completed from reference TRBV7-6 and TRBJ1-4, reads GAGVSQSPRYKVTKRGQDVALRCDPISGHVSLYWYRQALGQGPEFLTYFNYEAQQDKSGLPNDRFSAERPEGSISTLTIQRTEQRDSAMYRCASSQELAGFEKLFFGSGTQLSVL.

In DNA form, the CDR3 reads TGCGCCAGCTCCCCGGTTAACTATGGCTACACCTTC. The encoded protein is CASSPVNYGYTF. This chain links TRBV5-1 with TRBJ1-2; D is undetermined. CDR1 and CDR2 from the germline V gene are SGHRS and YFSETQ. The CDR3 consists of 12 residues. Deletions cut 7 bases from V and 1 base from J, with 8 bases between.

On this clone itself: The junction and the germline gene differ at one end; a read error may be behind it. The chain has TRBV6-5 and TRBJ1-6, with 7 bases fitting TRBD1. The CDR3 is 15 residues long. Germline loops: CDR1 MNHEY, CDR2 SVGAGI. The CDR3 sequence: CTSSYSVQGISPLHF. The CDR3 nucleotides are TGTACCAGCAGTTACTCTGTACAGGGGATTTCACCCCTCCACTTT.

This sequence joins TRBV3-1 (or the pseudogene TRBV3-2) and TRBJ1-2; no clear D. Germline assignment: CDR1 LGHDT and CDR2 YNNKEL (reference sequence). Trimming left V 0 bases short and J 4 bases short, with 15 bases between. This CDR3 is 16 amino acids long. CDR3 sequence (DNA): TGTGCCAGCAGCCAAGAGCTTCGCGGGAGTCGCTATGGCTACACCTTC. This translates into CASSQELRGSRYGYTF.

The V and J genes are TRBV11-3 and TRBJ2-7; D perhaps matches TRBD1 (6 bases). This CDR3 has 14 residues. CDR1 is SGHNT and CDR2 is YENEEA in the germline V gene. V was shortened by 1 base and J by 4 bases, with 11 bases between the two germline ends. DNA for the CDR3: TGTGCCAGCAGCTTAGGACACGGACAGTACGAGCAGTACTTC. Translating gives CASSLGHGQYEQYF.

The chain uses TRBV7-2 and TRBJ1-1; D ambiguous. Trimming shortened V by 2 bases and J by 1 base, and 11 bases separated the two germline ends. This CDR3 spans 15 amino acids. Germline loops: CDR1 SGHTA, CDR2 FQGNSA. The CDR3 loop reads CASSLSNTGNTEAFF. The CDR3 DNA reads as TGTGCCAGCAGCTTAAGTAATACTGGGAACACTGAAGCTTTCTTT.

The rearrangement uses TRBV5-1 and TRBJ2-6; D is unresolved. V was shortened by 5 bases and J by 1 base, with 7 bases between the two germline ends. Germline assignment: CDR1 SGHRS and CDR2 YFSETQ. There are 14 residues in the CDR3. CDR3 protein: CASSVGSGANVLTF. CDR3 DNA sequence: TGCGCCAGCAGTGTCGGTTCTGGGGCCAACGTCCTGACTTTC.

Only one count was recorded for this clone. The CDR3 nucleotides are TGTGCCAGCAGTGAGGGGACAGGGACCGTTTATCAGCCCCAGCATTTT. This sequence encodes CASSEGTGTVYQPQHF. The chain carries TRBV2 and TRBJ1-5; TRBD1 matches at 9 bases. The germline gives CDR1 SNHLY, CDR2 FYNNEI. V was pared by 3 bases and J by 5 bases, with 8 bases of the junction left unmatched. The CDR3 loop spans 16 amino acids. The full variable domain, with the rest looked up from reference TRBV2 and TRBJ1-5, is EPEVTQTPSHQVTQMGQEVILRCVPISNHLYFYWYRQILGQKVEFLVSFYNNEISEKSEIFDDQFSVERPDGSNFTLKIRSTKLEDSAMYFCASSEGTGTVYQPQHFGDGTRLSIL.

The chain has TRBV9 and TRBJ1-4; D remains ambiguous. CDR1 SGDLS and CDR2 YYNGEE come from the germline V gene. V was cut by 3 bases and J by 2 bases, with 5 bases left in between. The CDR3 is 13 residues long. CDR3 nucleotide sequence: TGTGCCAGCAGCGGCGGGACTAATGAAAAACTGTTTTTT. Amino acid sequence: CASSGGTNEKLFF.

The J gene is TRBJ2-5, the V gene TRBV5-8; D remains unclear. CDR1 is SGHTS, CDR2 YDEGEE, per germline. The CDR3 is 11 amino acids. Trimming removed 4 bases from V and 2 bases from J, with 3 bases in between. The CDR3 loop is CASSPQETQYF. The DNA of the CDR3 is TGTGCCAGCAGCCCTCAAGAGACCCAGTACTTC.

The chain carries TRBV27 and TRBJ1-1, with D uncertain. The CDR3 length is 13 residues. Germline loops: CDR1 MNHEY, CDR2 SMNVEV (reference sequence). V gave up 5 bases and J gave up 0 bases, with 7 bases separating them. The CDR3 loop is CASSASMNTEAFF. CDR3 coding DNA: TGTGCCAGCAGTGCGAGTATGAACACTGAAGCTTTCTTT.

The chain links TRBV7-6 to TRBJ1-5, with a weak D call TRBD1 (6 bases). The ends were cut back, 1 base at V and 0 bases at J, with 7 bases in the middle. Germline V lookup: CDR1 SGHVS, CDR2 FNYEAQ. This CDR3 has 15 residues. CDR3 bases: TGTGCCAGCAGCTTAGGACAGGTTAGCAATCAGCCCCAGCATTTT. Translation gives CASSLGQVSNQPQHF.

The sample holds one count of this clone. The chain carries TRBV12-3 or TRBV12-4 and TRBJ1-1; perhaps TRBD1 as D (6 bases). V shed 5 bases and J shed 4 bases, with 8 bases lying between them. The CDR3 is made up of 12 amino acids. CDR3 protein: CASSQGTTEAFF. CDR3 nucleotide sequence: TGTGCCAGCAGTCAGGGGACCACTGAAGCTTTCTTT.